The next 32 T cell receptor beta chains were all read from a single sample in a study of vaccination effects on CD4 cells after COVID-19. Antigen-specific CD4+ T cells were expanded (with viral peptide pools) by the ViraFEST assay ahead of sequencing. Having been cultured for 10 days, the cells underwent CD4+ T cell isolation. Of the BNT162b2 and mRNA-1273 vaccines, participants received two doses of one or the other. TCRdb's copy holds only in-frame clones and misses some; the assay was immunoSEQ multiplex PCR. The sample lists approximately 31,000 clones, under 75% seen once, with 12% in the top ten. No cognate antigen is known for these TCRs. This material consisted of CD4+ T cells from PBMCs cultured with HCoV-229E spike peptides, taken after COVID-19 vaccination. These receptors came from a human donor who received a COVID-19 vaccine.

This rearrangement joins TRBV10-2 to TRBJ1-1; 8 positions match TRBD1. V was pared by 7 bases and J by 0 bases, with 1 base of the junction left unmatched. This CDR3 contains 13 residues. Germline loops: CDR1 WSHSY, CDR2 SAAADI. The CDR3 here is CASKGQVNTEAFF. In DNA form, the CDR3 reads TGCGCCAGCAAGGGACAGGTGAACACTGAAGCTTTCTTT.

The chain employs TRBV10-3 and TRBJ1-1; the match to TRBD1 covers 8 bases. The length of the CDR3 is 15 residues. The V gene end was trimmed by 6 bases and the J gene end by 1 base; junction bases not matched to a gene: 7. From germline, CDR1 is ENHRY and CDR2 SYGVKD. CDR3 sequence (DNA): TGTGCCATCAGAGAATCGGGACAGGCGAACACTGAAGCTTTCTTT. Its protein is CAIRESGQANTEAFF.

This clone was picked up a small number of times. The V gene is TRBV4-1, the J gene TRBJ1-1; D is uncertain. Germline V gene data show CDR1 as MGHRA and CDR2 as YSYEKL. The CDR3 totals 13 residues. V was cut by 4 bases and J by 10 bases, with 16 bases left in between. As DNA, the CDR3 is TGCGCCAGCAGCCCCGGGCCCTCGGGAACAGCTTTCTTT. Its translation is CASSPGPSGTAFF.

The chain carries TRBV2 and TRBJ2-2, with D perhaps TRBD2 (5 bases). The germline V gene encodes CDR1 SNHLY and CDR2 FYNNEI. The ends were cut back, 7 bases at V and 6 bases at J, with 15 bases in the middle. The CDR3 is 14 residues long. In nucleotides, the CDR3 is TGTGCCAGCATGGTAGGACTCTCCCCCGGGGAGCTGTTTTTT. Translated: CASMVGLSPGELFF.

CDR3 in DNA: TGCAGCGTCGCGGACAGGGGGCCTTCCTACGAGCAGTACTTC. This codes for CSVADRGPSYEQYF. The chain joins TRBV29-1 to TRBJ2-7, with 11 bases fitting TRBD1. This CDR3 comprises 14 residues. Germline V gene data show CDR1 as SQVTM and CDR2 as ANQGSEA. V was clipped by 6 bases and J by 1 base; unmatched bases: 5.

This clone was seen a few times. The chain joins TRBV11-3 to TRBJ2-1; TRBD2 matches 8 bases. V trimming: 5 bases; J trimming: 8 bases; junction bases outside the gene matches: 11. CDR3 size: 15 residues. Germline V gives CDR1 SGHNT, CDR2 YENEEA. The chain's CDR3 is CASSLGVAGFYEQFF. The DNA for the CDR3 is TGTGCCAGCAGCCTAGGTGTAGCGGGATTCTATGAGCAGTTCTTC. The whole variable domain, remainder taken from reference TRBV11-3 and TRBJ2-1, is EAGVVQSPRYKIIEKKQPVAFWCNPISGHNTLYWYLQNLGQGPELLIRYENEEAVDDSQLPKDRFSAERLKGVDSTLKIQPAELGDSAVYLCASSLGVAGFYEQFFGPGTRLTVL.

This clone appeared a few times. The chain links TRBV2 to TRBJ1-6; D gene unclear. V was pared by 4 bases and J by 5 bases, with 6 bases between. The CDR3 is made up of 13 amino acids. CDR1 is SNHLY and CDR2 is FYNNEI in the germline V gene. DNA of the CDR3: TGTGCCAGCAGTGTCGAGAATAATTCACCCCTCCACTTT. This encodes CASSVENNSPLHF.

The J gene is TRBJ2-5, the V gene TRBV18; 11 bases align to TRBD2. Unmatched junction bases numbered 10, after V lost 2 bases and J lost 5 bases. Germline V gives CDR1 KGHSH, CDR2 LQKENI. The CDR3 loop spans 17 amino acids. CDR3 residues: CASSPRTSGSSVETQYF. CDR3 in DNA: TGTGCCAGCTCACCAAGAACTAGCGGGAGTTCGGTGGAGACCCAGTACTTC.

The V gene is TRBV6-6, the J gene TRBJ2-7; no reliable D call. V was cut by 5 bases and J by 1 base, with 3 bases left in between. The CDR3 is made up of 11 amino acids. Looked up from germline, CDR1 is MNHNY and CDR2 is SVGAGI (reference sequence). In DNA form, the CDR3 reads TGTGCCAGCAGTCAGTCCTACGAGCAGTACTTC. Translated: CASSQSYEQYF.

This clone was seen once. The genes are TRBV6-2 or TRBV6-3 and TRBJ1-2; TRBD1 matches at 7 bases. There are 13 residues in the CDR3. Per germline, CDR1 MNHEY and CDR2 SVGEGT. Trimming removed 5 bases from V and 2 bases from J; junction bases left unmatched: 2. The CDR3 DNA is TGTGCCAGCAGTCTGGACAGGAACTATGGCTACACCTTC. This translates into CASSLDRNYGYTF.

This CDR3 reads CASSPWSGGAISYEQYF. DNA for the CDR3: TGTGCCAGCAGCCCGTGGAGTGGGGGGGCGATCTCCTACGAGCAGTACTTC. This chain uses TRBV3-1 (or the pseudogene TRBV3-2) with TRBJ2-7; weak D call: TRBD2 (7 bases). The CDR3 contains 17 residues. Between the trimmed V and J ends, which lost 4 bases and 0 bases, there was a span of 19 bases. Germline V gene sequence: CDR1 LGHDT, CDR2 YNNKEL (reference sequence).

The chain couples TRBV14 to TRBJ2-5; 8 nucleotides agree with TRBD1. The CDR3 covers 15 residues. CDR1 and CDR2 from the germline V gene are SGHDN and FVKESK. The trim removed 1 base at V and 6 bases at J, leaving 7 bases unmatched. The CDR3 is CASSQASGTGQTQYF. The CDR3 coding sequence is TGTGCCAGCAGCCAAGCCTCCGGGACAGGTCAGACCCAGTACTTC.

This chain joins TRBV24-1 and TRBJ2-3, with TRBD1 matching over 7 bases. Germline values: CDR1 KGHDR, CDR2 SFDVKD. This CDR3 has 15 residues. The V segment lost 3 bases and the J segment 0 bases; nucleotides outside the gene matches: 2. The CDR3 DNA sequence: TGTGCCACCAGTGATCGGACAGGAAGCACAGATACGCAGTATTTT. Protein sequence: CATSDRTGSTDTQYF.

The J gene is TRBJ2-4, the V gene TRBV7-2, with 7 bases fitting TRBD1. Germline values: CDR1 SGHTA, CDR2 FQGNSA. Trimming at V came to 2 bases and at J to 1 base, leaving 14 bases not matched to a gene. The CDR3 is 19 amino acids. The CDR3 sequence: CASSLWAGTDLGAKNIQYF. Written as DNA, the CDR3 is TGTGCCAGCAGCTTATGGGCCGGGACAGATTTAGGGGCCAAAAACATTCAGTACTTC.

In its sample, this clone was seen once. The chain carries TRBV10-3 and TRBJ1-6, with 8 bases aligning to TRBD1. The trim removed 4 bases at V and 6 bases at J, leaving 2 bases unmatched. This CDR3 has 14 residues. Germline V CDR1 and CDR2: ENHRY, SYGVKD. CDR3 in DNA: TGTGCCATCAGTGGGACAGGGCCTAATTCACCCCTCCACTTT. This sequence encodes CAISGTGPNSPLHF.

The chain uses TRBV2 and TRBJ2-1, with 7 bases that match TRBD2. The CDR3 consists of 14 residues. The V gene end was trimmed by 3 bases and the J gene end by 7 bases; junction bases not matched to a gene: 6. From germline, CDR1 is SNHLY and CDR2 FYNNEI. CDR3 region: CASSEDLAVNEQFF. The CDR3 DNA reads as TGTGCCAGCAGTGAGGACCTAGCGGTGAATGAGCAGTTCTTC.

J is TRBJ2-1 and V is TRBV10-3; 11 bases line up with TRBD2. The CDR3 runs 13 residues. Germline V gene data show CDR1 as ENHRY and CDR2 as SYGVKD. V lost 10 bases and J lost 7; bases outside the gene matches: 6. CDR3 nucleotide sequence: TGTGCCACCCAGTTAGCGGGGGGGAATGAGCAGTTCTTC. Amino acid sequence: CATQLAGGNEQFF.

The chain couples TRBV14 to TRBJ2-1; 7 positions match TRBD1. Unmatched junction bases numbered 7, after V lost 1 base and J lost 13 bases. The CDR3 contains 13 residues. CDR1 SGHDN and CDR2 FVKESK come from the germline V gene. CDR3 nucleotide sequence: TGTGCCAGCAGCCAAGGAATCGACAGGGTACAGTTCTTC. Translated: CASSQGIDRVQFF.

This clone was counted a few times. In DNA form, the CDR3 reads TGTGCCAGCAGCTTAGAAGACAATGAGCAGTTCTTC. Its protein is CASSLEDNEQFF. The rearrangement links TRBV11-3 to TRBJ2-1; no firm D call. The V gene lost 0 bases and the J gene lost 5 bases, with 2 bases spanning the gap. CDR3 length: 12 amino acids. Germline V gene lookup returns CDR1 SGHNT and CDR2 YENEEA.

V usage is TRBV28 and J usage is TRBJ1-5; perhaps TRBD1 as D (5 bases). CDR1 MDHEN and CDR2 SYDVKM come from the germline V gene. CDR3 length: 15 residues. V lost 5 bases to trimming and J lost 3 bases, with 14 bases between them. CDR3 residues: CASSRTGTFNQPQHF. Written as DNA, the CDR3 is TGTGCCAGCAGTCGGACGGGGACCTTCAATCAGCCCCAGCATTTT. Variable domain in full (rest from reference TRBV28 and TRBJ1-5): DVKVTQSSRYLVKRTGEKVFLECVQDMDHENMFWYRQDPGLGLRLIYFSYDVKMKEKGDIPEGYSVSREKKERFSLILESASTNQTSMYLCASSRTGTFNQPQHFGDGTRLSIL.

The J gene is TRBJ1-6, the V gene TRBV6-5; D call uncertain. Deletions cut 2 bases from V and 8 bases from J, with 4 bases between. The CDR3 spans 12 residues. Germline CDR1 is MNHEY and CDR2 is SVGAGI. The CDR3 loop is CASSYGYSPLHF. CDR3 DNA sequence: TGTGCCAGCAGTTACGGGTATTCACCCCTCCACTTT.

CDR3 coding DNA: TGTGCCAGCAGCTTCCCAATCGGCACTAATGAAAAACTGTTTTTT. Protein sequence: CASSFPIGTNEKLFF. The chain couples TRBV7-9 to TRBJ1-4, with D hard to call. The CDR3 totals 15 residues. Trimming left V 3 bases short and J 2 bases short, with 10 bases between. Germline CDR1 SEHNR, CDR2 FQNEAQ (reference sequence).

The CDR3 sequence: CASSVDPNTGELFF. For the CDR3, the DNA is TGTGCCAGCAGCGTAGATCCTAACACCGGGGAGCTGTTTTTT. The chain links TRBV9 to TRBJ2-2; D gene unclear. Per germline, CDR1 SGDLS and CDR2 YYNGEE. The CDR3 is 14 residues long. The V gene lost 0 bases and the J gene lost 2 bases, with 5 bases spanning the gap.

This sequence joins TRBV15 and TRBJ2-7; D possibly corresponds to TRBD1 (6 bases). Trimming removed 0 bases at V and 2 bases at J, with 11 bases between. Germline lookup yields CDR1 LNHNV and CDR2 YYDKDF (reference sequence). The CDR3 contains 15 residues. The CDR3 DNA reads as TGTGCCACCAGCAGAGATGCGACAGGAGCCTACGAGCAGTACTTC. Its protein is CATSRDATGAYEQYF.

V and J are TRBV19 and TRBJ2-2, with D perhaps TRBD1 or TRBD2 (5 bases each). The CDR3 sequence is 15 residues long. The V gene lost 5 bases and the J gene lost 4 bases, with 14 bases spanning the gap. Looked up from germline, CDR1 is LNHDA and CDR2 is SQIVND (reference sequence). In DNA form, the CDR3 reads TGTGCCAGTAGTCTCGGGGCCTCGGGCACCGGGGAGCTGTTTTTT. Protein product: CASSLGASGTGELFF.

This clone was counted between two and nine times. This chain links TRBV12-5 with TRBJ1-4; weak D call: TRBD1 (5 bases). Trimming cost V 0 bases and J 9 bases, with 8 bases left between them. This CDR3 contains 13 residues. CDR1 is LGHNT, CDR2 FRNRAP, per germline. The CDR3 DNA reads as TGTGCTAGTGGTTTGGTACGGGGCCAAAAACTGTTTTTT. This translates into CASGLVRGQKLFF.

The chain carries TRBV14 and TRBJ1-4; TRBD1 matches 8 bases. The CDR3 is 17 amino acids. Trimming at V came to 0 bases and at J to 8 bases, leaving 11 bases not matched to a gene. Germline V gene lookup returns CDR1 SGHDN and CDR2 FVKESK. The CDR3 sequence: CASSQDFWSGQEEKLFF. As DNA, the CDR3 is TGTGCCAGCAGCCAAGATTTTTGGTCGGGACAGGAGGAAAAACTGTTTTTT. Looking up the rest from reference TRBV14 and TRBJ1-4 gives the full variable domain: EAGVTQFPSHSVIEKGQTVTLRCDPISGHDNLYWYRRVMGKEIKFLLHFVKESKQDESGMPNNRFLAERTGGTYSTLKVQPAELEDSGVYFCASSQDFWSGQEEKLFFGSGTQLSVL.

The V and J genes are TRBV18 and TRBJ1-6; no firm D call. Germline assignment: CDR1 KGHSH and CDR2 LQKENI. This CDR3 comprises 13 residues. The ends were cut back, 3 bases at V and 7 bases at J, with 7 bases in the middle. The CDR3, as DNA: TGTGCCAGCTCACCGATAAGGAATTCACCCCTCCACTTT. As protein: CASSPIRNSPLHF.

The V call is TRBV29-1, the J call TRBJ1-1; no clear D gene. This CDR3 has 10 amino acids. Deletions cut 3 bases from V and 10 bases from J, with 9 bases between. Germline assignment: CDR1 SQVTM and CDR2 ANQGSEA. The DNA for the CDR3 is TGCAGCGTTGAGAGGGTTGTAGCTTTCTTT. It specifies CSVERVVAFF.

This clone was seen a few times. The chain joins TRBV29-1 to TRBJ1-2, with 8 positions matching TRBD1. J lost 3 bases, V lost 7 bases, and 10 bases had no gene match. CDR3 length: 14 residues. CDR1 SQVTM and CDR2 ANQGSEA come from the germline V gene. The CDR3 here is CSARSQGADYGYTF. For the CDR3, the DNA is TGCAGCGCTCGATCCCAGGGGGCGGACTATGGCTACACCTTC.

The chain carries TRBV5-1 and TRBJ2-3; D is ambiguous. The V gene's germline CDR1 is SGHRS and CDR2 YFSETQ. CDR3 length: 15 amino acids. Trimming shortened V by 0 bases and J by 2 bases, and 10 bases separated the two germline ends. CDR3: CASSLERSYTDTQYF. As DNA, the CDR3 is TGCGCCAGCAGCTTGGAACGGAGTTACACAGATACGCAGTATTTT.

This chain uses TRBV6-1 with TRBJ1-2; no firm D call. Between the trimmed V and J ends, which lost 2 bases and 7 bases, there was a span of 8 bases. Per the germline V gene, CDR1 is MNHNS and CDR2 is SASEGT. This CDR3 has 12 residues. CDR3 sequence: CASSEMASGYTF. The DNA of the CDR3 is TGTGCCAGCAGTGAAATGGCGAGTGGCTACACCTTC.